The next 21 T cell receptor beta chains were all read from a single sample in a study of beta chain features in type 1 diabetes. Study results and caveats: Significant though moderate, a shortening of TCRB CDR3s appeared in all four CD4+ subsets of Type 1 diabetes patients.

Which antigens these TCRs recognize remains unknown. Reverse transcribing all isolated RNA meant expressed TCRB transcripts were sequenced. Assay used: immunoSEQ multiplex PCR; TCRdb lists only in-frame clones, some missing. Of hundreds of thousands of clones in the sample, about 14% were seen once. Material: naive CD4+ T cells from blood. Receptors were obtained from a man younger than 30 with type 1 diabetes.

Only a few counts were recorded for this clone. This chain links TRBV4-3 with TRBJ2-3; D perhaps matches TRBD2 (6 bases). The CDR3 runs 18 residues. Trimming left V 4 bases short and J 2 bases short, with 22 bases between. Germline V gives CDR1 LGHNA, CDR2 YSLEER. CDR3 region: CASSPLGSRGSHTDTQYF. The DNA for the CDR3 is TGCGCCAGCAGCCCCCTTGGGTCCCGGGGGTCCCACACAGATACGCAGTATTTT.

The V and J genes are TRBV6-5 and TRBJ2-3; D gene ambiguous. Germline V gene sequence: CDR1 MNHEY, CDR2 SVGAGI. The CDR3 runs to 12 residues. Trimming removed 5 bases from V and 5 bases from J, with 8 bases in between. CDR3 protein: CASSRNGDTQYF. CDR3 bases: TGTGCCAGCAGTCGGAATGGAGATACGCAGTATTTT.

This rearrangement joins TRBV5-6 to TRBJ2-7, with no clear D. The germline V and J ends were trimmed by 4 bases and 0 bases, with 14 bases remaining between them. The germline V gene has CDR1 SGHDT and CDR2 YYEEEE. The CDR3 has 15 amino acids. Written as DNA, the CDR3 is TGTGCCAGCAGCCCCGACCCAAACTCCTCCTACGAGCAGTACTTC. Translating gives CASSPDPNSSYEQYF.

The CDR3 is CASSLPGQGVDTQYF. In DNA form, the CDR3 reads TGTGCCAGCAGCTTACCGGGACAGGGCGTCGATACGCAGTATTTT. The chain recombines TRBV7-9 with TRBJ2-3, with 9 bases identical to TRBD1. This CDR3 region has 15 residues. The V segment lost 2 bases and the J segment 6 bases; nucleotides outside the gene matches: 6. CDR1 and CDR2 (germline): SEHNR, FQNEAQ (reference sequence).

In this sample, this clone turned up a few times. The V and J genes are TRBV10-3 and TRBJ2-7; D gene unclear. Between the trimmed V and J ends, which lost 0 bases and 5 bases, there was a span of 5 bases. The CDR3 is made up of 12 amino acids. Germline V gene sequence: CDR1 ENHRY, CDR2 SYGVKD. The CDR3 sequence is CAISESGDEQYF. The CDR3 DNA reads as TGTGCCATCAGTGAGTCTGGGGACGAGCAGTACTTC.

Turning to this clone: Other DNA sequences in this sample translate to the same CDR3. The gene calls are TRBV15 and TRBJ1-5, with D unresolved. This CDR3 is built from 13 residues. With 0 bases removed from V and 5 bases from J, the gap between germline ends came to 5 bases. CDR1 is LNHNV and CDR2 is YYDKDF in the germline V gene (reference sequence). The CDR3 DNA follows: TGTGCCACCAGCAGAGAGGCGGATCAGCCCCAGCATTTT. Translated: CATSREADQPQHF.

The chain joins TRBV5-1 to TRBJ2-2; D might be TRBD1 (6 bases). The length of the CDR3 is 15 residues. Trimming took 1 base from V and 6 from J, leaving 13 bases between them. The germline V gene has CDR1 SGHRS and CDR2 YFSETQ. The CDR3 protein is CASSLSYRDPGELFF. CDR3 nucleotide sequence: TGCGCCAGCAGCTTGTCCTACAGGGACCCCGGGGAGCTGTTTTTT.

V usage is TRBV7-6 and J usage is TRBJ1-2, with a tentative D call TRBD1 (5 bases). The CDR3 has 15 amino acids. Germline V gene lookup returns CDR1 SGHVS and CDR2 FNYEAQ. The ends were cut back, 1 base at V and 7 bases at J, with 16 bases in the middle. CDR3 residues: CASSLVVPPGGGYTF. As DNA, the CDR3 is TGTGCCAGCAGCTTAGTGGTGCCACCCGGGGGTGGCTACACCTTC. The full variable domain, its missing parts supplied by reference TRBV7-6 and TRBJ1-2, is GAGVSQSPRYKVTKRGQDVALRCDPISGHVSLYWYRQALGQGPEFLTYFNYEAQQDKSGLPNDRFSAERPEGSISTLTIQRTEQRDSAMYRCASSLVVPPGGGYTFGSGTRLTVV.

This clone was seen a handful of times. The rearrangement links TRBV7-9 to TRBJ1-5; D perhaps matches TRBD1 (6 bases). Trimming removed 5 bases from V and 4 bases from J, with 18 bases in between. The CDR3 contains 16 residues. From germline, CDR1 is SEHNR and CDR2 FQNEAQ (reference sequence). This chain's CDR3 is CASSPLQNRENQPQHF. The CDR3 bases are TGTGCCAGCAGCCCACTGCAGAACAGGGAAAATCAGCCCCAGCATTTT.

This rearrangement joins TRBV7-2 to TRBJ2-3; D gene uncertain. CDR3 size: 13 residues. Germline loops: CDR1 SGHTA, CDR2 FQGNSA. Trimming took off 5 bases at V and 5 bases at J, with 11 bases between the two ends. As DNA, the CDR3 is TGTGCCAGCAGCCAACCCAGCGTAGATACGCAGTATTTT. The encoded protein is CASSQPSVDTQYF.

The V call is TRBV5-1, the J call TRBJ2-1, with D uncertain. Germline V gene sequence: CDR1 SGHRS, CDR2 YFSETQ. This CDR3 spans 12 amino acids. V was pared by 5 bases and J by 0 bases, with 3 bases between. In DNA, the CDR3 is TGCGCCAGCAGTGACTCCTACAATGAGCAGTTCTTC. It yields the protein CASSDSYNEQFF.

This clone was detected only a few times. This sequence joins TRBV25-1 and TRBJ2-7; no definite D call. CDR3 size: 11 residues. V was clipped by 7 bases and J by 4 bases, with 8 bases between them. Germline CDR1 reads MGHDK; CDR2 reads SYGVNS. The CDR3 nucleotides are TGTGCCAGCACCCACTATTACGAGCAGTACTTC. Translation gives CASTHYYEQYF.

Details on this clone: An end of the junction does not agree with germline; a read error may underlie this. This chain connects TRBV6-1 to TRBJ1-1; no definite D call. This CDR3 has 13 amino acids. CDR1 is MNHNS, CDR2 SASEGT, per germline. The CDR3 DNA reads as TGTGCCATCAGTGAGCAGGAGCACACTGAAGCTTTCTTT. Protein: CAISEQEHTEAFF.

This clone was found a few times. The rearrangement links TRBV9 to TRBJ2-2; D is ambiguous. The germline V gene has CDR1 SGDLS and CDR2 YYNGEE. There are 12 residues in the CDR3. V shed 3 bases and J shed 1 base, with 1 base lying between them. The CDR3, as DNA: TGTGCCAGCAGCGAGAACACCGGGGAGCTGTTTTTT. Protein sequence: CASSENTGELFF. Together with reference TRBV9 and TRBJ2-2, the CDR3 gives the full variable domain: DSGVTQTPKHLITATGQRVTLRCSPRSGDLSVYWYQQSLDQGLQFLIQYYNGEERAKGNILERFSAQQFPDLHSELNLSSLELGDSALYFCASSENTGELFFGEGSRLTVL.

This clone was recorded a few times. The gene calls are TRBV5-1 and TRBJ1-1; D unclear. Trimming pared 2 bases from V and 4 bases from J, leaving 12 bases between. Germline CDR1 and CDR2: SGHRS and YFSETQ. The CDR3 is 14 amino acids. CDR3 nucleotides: TGCGCCAGCAGCTTCACCCTAGGCAGCACTGAAGCTTTCTTT. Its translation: CASSFTLGSTEAFF.

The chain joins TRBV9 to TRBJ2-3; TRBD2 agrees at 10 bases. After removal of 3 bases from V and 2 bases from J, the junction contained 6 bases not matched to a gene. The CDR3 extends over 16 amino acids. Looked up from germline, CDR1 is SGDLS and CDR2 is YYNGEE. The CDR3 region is CASSGWTSGFTDTQYF. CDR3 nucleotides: TGTGCCAGCAGCGGATGGACTAGCGGCTTCACAGATACGCAGTATTTT.

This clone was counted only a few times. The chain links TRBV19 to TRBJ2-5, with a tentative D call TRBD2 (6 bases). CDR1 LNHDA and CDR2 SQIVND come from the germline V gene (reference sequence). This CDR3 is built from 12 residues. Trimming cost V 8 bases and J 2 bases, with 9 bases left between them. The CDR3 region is CASSGVQETQYF. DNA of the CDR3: TGTGCCAGTTCGGGGGTTCAAGAGACCCAGTACTTC.

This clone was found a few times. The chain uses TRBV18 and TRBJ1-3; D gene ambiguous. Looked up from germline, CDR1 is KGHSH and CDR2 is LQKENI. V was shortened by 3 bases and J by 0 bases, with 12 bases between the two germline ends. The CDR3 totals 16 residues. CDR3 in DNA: TGTGCCAGCTCACCGACAAAGACTTCCTCTGGAAACACCATATATTTT. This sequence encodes CASSPTKTSSGNTIYF.

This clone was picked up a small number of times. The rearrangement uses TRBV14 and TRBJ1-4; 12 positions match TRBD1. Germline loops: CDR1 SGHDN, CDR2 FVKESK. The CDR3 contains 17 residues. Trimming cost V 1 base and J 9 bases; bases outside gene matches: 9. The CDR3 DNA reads TGTGCCAGCAGCCAAGGTGGGACAGGGGGCGCCGCGAAAAAACTGTTTTTT. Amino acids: CASSQGGTGGAAKKLFF.

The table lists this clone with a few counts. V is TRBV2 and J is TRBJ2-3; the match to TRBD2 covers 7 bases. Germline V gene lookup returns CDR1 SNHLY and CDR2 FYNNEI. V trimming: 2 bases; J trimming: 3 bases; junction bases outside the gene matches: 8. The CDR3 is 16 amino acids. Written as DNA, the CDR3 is TGTGCCAGCAGTGAAAGGAGACTAGCTTTAACAGATACGCAGTATTTT. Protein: CASSERRLALTDTQYF.

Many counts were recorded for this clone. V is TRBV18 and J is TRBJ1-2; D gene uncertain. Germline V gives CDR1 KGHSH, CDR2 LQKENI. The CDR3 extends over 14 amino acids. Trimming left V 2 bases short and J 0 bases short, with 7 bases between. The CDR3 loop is CASSPDIANYGYTF. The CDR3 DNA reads TGTGCCAGCTCACCAGACATAGCTAACTATGGCTACACCTTC.